This T cell receptor (beta chain) was captured by sequencing in a study of blood T cell repertoires in COVID-19 (dated by TCRdb to about 2020). Regarding the research as a whole: The collaborator samples originated in the United States, Italy and Spain and spanned the acute and convalescent phases of COVID-19. The repertoires were made available in a free public database intended to serve as a resource for research on the immune response to SARS-CoV-2. Deeply sampled blood TCRbeta repertoires from subjects exposed to, actively infected with, or recovered from COVID-19 were included in the dataset. Sample metadata almost always included a de-identified subject ID, COVID-19 status, age in years and sex. The samples were drawn from two sources: the first 160 participants of the ongoing ImmuneRACE study, and some 1,300 subjects contributed by 6 global collaborators. HLA class I and class II types, where available, came from metadata supplied by the sample provider rather than from assay-based typing. The material from the prospective study consisted of cDNA or gDNA derived from T cells, B-cell-depleted T cells, or PBMCs.

The table lists this clone with a count of one. Its antigen remains undetermined. Its ends do not fully match the called genes, so a read error is possible. The investigation overall reported the following: The quantity of clinical and demographic metadata differed by source and by participant and was supplied without curation.

Whole blood was collected in K2EDTA tubes by collaborating institutions according to the institutions' own protocols. For TCRbeta analysis, collaborators shipped samples as frozen whole blood, isolated PBMCs, or DNA extracted from either of those sample types. The immunoSEQ Assay, a bias-controlled multiplex PCR, was used to amplify TCRbeta CDR3 regions from genomic DNA. Per the authors' processing: Within the assay, amplification of reference gene primers was used to estimate how many nucleated cells each sample contained. Sequence reads were collapsed and filtered to measure the absolute abundance of every unique TCRbeta CDR3 rearrangement. For each sample, productive Simpson clonality was calculated by taking the square root of Simpson's diversity index across productive rearrangements. The table comes from immuneACCESS by way of TCRdb, which keeps in-frame sequences with V and J called. Part of the clones is missing from these tables; in studies checked, under half for an unresolved V gene and the rest for unknown reasons. V and J calls and clone size follow that table, whereas D and trimming were derived from the DNA. A total of around 230,000 clones appear in this sample, approximately 84% of them only once. Roughly 7.9% of the sample comes from the top ten.

From the cysteine through the phenylalanine, the CDR3 covers 16 amino acids. The sequence is cut down to CDR3 DNA, 48 bases in frame from base 1. The CDR1 and CDR2 encoded by the germline V gene (reference sequence) are LGHDT and YNNKEL. The TCR was taken from a woman older than 75 with acute or convalescent COVID-19. The sample was peripheral blood. The chain is assembled from TRBV3-1 (or the pseudogene TRBV3-2) and TRBJ1-1; TRBD1 is a possible D gene, resting on 6 matching bases. The nucleotide sequence is given as TGTGCCAGCAGGCAAGGACAGAGCCTAATGAACACTGAAGCTTTCTTT. Its translation is CASRQGQSLMNTEAFF.